The present TCR beta chain was sequenced within a study of blood T cells in healthy people across ages. Across the whole study: Template switching captured about one barcoded beta molecule per two T cells.

Whole-study findings and limits: Not knowing donor CMV status may have confounded expanded clonotype changes. Because sorting was not performed, PBMCs prevented conclusive naive versus antigen-experienced comparison.

Then a second PCR, running about 6 to 12 cycles, was carried out with a sample-barcoded 5' primer and a J-beta primer mix. Each cDNA molecule was tagged by a template-switch adaptor with 12 random nucleotides. In TCRdb, the 5' RACE reads were re-called with MiXCR into one record per CDR3 protein. This sample has about 780,000 distinct CDR3 sequences, with approximately 24% found just once. The CDR3 sequence is 19 residues long. Germline CDR1 MDHEN, CDR2 SYDVKM. This clonotype turned up a few times. Its specificity is unknown. The data also belong to a second study, concerning T cells of mothers and their children.

Sequencing input: blood. This TCR derives from a boy aged 10-17 years in good health. The chain joins TRBV28 to TRBJ2-5, with D unclear. The J call may be mistaken, given a closer DNA end match to TRBJ2-1. CDR3 coding DNA: TGTGCCAGCAGTTCCCCGGGTAGCAGGAATAGTAGGCCCTACAATGAGCAGTTCTTC. Its protein is CASSSPGSRNSRPYNEQFF.